This TCR beta chain emerged from a study of monozygotic twins with inflammatory bowel disease. No DNA is given; TCRdb re-called the 5' RACE reads and lists each CDR3 protein once. Its clone listing holds about 300,000 distinct CDR3 sequences. The CDR3 runs to 15 residues. Germline CDR1 is SEHNR and CDR2 is FQNEAQ (reference sequence). Sequenced sample: blood. The chain couples TRBV7-9 to TRBJ2-5; without DNA, the TCRdb call of TRBD2 cannot be checked. This TCR was recovered from a human donor with ulcerative colitis or Crohn's disease, or a healthy co-twin of an affected twin (not recorded which). CDR3 amino acids: CASSFTSSGQETQYF.